One sample yielded the 24 T cell receptor beta chains listed below, sequenced in a study of blood T cell repertoires in COVID-19. TCRdb keeps only in-frame clones here, not all; method: immunoSEQ multiplex PCR. The sample lists over 95,000 clones, about 89% seen once, with over 15% in the top ten. The sample consisted of peripheral blood. The receptors were sampled from a human donor with acute or convalescent COVID-19. The donor label of this sample is uncertain.

The rearrangement links TRBV7-2 to TRBJ2-3; no definite D call. In germline, CDR1 is SGHTA, CDR2 FQGNSA. This CDR3 spans 19 amino acids. The V end lost 3 bases, the J end lost 0 bases, and 22 bases lay between the germline ends. This CDR3 is CASSFRSSGNHPSTDTQYF. As DNA, the CDR3 is TGTGCCAGCAGCTTTCGGTCCTCAGGAAATCACCCTAGCACAGATACGCAGTATTTT.

The chain employs TRBV5-1 and TRBJ2-1, with D hard to call. Germline values: CDR1 SGHRS, CDR2 YFSETQ. There are 15 residues in the CDR3. V lost 1 base and J 4 bases, leaving 12 bases between the germline ends. The CDR3 DNA reads as TGCGCCAGCAGCTTGTCGGCGGCAGAATACAATGAGCAGTTCTTC. Residues: CASSLSAAEYNEQFF.

As regards this clone: One end of the junction fails to match germline, which may point to a read error. This chain connects TRBV7-6 to TRBJ2-2, with 8 bases aligning to TRBD1. Germline-derived CDR1 and CDR2 are SGHVS and FNYEAQ. This CDR3 has 16 amino acids. CDR3 sequence: CASTLEGQVNTGELFF. The CDR3 DNA reads as TGTGCCAGCACCTTAGAGGGACAGGTGAACACCGGGGAGCTGTTTTTT.

The CDR3 DNA reads as TGTGCCAGCAGCCCTAGCCCGGACTCGTACAATGAGCAGTTCTTC. It translates to CASSPSPDSYNEQFF. J is TRBJ2-1 and V is TRBV11-2, with D perhaps TRBD2 (5 bases). V was clipped by 5 bases and J by 4 bases, with 15 bases between them. The CDR3 loop spans 15 amino acids. The germline V gene has CDR1 SGHAT and CDR2 FQNNGV.

The chain recombines TRBV14 with TRBJ2-2; 7 bases line up with TRBD1. Germline CDR1 is SGHDN and CDR2 is FVKESK. The CDR3 sequence is 18 residues long. With 4 bases clipped from V and 4 bases from J, the junction kept 15 bases outside the gene matches. The CDR3 reads CASSPLRNRGGSTGELFF. CDR3 DNA sequence: TGTGCCAGCAGCCCTTTAAGAAACAGGGGCGGATCCACCGGGGAGCTGTTTTTT.

V usage is TRBV6-6 and J usage is TRBJ1-2; TRBD1 aligns across 8 bases. The germline CDR1 and CDR2 sequences are MNHNY and SVGAGI (reference sequence). The CDR3 runs 15 residues. V was pared by 6 bases and J by 8 bases, with 14 bases of the junction left unmatched. The DNA of the CDR3 is TGTGCCAGCAGCTGGACAGGGCTAGGCCTGGGGGGCTACACCTTC. It yields the protein CASSWTGLGLGGYTF.

V usage is TRBV10-2 and J usage is TRBJ2-1, with D possibly being TRBD1 (6 bases). Germline V gives CDR1 WSHSY, CDR2 SAAADI. The CDR3 is made up of 14 amino acids. Trimming removed 6 bases from V and 9 bases from J, with 18 bases in between. The CDR3 nucleotides read TGCGCCAGCAGCGAGACAGGCCTGAGGAGTGAGCAGTTCTTC. Its translation: CASSETGLRSEQFF.

This rearrangement joins TRBV28 to TRBJ1-4; D may be TRBD1 (6 bases). CDR3 length: 15 amino acids. Germline V lookup: CDR1 MDHEN, CDR2 SYDVKM. With 6 bases removed from V and 2 bases from J, the gap between germline ends came to 13 bases. The CDR3 loop is CASRSWGGTNEKLFF. CDR3 in DNA: TGTGCCAGCAGGTCTTGGGGGGGCACTAATGAAAAACTGTTTTTT.

The V call is TRBV12-3 or TRBV12-4, the J call TRBJ1-5; D gene uncertain. The CDR3 spans 13 residues. V was pared by 5 bases and J by 1 base, with 6 bases between. CDR3 sequence: CASSPASNQPQHF. CDR3 coding DNA: TGTGCCAGCAGTCCTGCGAGCAATCAGCCCCAGCATTTT.

J is TRBJ1-5 and V is TRBV27; D might be TRBD1 (6 bases). The CDR3 runs to 15 residues. In germline, CDR1 is MNHEY, CDR2 SMNVEV (reference sequence). V lost 1 base, J lost 0 bases, and 7 bases lay in between. CDR3 in amino acids: CASSLLGGSNQPQHF. CDR3 nucleotides: TGTGCCAGCAGTTTATTAGGGGGTAGCAATCAGCCCCAGCATTTT.

V usage is TRBV5-1 and J usage is TRBJ2-3; 16 positions match TRBD2. CDR3 size: 16 residues. The trim removed 4 bases at V and 4 bases at J, leaving 3 bases unmatched. Germline V gives CDR1 SGHRS, CDR2 YFSETQ. CDR3 in DNA: TGCGCCAGCAGCGGGACTAGCGGGAGGGTGGCAGATACGCAGTATTTT. Its translation: CASSGTSGRVADTQYF.

The CDR3 sequence: CASSDRGSQPQHF. The DNA of the CDR3 is TGTGCCAGCAGTGATAGGGGGTCCCAGCCCCAGCATTTT. The chain carries TRBV25-1 and TRBJ1-5, with a weak D call TRBD1 (6 bases). The germline V and J ends were trimmed by 3 bases and 7 bases, with 10 bases remaining between them. This CDR3 is 13 amino acids long. The germline V gene has CDR1 MGHDK and CDR2 SYGVNS.

The chain recombines TRBV6-5 with TRBJ1-1; 7 bases are shared with TRBD1. V shed 10 bases and J 3 bases; nucleotides not matched to a gene: 8. The CDR3 contains 13 residues. Per germline, CDR1 MNHEY and CDR2 SVGAGI. DNA for the CDR3: TGTGCCATCAAGGGACAGACGGACACTGAAGCTTTCTTT. It codes for CAIKGQTDTEAFF.

The chain uses TRBV30 and TRBJ2-1; D may be TRBD2 (6 bases). Trimming took off 2 bases at V and 11 bases at J, with 13 bases between the two ends. The CDR3 sequence is 12 residues long. Germline V gives CDR1 GTSNPN, CDR2 SVGIG (reference sequence). CDR3 DNA sequence: TGTGCCTGGAGTTTTTCGGAGGGCCAGCAGTTCTTC. Translated, it gives CAWSFSEGQQFF.

The chain is built from TRBV6-2 or TRBV6-3 and TRBJ1-5; D unclear. The CDR3 totals 13 residues. The germline CDR1 and CDR2 sequences are MNHEY and SVGEGT. V was cut by 6 bases and J by 6 bases, with 12 bases left in between. The CDR3 region is CASSPDFGQPQHF. DNA of the CDR3: TGTGCCAGCAGCCCGGACTTCGGTCAGCCCCAGCATTTT.

The chain uses TRBV27 and TRBJ1-1; tentative D call: TRBD1 (6 bases). CDR3 length: 14 residues. The germline V gene encodes CDR1 MNHEY and CDR2 SMNVEV (reference sequence). V lost 5 bases and J 5 bases, leaving 15 bases between the germline ends. CDR3 DNA sequence: TGTGCCAGCAGTACACAGGGCTCTTGGACTGAAGCTTTCTTT. It is translated as CASSTQGSWTEAFF.

The chain carries TRBV11-2 and TRBJ1-1, with D possibly matching TRBD1 (6 bases). This CDR3 has 16 amino acids. V lost 9 bases and J lost 2, with 22 bases in between. In germline, CDR1 is SGHAT, CDR2 FQNNGV. Here the CDR3 reads CASLRGGALRNTEAFF. DNA of the CDR3: TGTGCCAGTCTCCGAGGGGGGGCACTGAGAAACACTGAAGCTTTCTTT.

J is TRBJ1-2 and V is TRBV29-1, with D possibly matching TRBD1 (6 bases). The CDR3 sequence is 13 residues long. Germline lookup yields CDR1 SQVTM and CDR2 ANQGSEA. V lost 4 bases and J lost 5, with 14 bases in between. The CDR3 DNA sequence: TGCAGCGTTGGGGCAGGGGAAGGGTATGGCTACACCTTC. Amino acid sequence: CSVGAGEGYGYTF.

CDR3 loop: CASSQVNRKAATYGYTF. CDR3 DNA: TGTGCCAGCAGCCAAGTAAACAGAAAGGCAGCTACATATGGCTACACCTTC. The chain is built from TRBV3-1 (or the pseudogene TRBV3-2) and TRBJ1-2; unclear D gene. V was shortened by 1 base and J by 5 bases, with 20 bases between the two germline ends. The germline V gene has CDR1 LGHDT and CDR2 YNNKEL (reference sequence). This CDR3 is built from 17 residues.

The chain carries TRBV5-4 and TRBJ1-2; 9 bases align to TRBD1. Germline V lookup: CDR1 SGHNT, CDR2 YYREEE (reference sequence). With V trimmed by 4 bases and J by 2 bases, 3 bases remained unmatched. The CDR3 has 14 residues. The CDR3 is CASSRGQGNYGYTF. DNA of the CDR3: TGTGCCAGCAGCCGTGGACAGGGGAACTATGGCTACACCTTC.

V gene TRBV28 combines with J gene TRBJ2-5; 7 positions agree with TRBD2. CDR3 length equals 13 residues. Trimming cost V 8 bases and J 3 bases; bases outside gene matches: 6. Germline CDR1 is MDHEN and CDR2 is SYDVKM. The CDR3, as DNA: TGTGCCAGCGGGGCCCTAGCGGAAGAGACCCAGTACTTC. As protein: CASGALAEETQYF.

The chain's CDR3 is CASSLWGAPGYTF. In nucleotides, the CDR3 is TGTGCCAGCAGTTTATGGGGGGCGCCTGGCTACACCTTC. The V call is TRBV28, the J call TRBJ1-2; D perhaps matches TRBD1 (6 bases). Germline assignment: CDR1 MDHEN and CDR2 SYDVKM. The CDR3 loop spans 13 amino acids. Trimming took off 0 bases at V and 7 bases at J, with 9 bases between the two ends.

This chain uses TRBV27 with TRBJ1-1; TRBD1 agrees at 8 bases. With 3 bases clipped from V and 8 bases from J, the junction kept 5 bases outside the gene matches. CDR3 size: 13 residues. CDR1 and CDR2 from the germline V gene are MNHEY and SMNVEV (reference sequence). CDR3 in DNA: TGTGCCAGCAGTTTCGGGACAGGATGGGAAGCTTTCTTT. This codes for CASSFGTGWEAFF.

The genes are TRBV27 and TRBJ2-1; tentatively, D is TRBD2 (5 bases). The CDR3 is 15 residues long. Between the trimmed V and J ends, which lost 8 bases and 3 bases, there was a span of 17 bases. Germline CDR1 MNHEY, CDR2 SMNVEV (reference sequence). This CDR3 reads CASVKGAGDYNEQFF. In DNA form, the CDR3 reads TGTGCCAGCGTGAAGGGAGCCGGGGACTACAATGAGCAGTTCTTC.